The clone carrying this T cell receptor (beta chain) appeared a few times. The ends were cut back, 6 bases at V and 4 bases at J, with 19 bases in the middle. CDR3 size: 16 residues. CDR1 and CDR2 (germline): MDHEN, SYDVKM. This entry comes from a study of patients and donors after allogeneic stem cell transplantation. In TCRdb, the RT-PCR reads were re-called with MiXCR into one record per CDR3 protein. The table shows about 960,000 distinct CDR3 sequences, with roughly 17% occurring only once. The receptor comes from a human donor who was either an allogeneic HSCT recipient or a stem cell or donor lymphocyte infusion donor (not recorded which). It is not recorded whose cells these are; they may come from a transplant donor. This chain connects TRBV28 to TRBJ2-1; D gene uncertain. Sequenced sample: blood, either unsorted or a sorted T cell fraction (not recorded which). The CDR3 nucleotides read TGTGCCAGCAGAACCCTCCTTTCACACAATTACAATGAGCAGTTCTTC. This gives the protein CASRTLLSHNYNEQFF.